What follows describes a single TCR beta chain. What it binds is unknown. From germline, CDR1 is SGHRS and CDR2 YFSETQ. Trimming removed 0 bases from V and 8 bases from J; junction bases left unmatched: 8. The CDR3 sequence is 16 residues long. This entry is derived from a study of T cell clones after liver transplantation. Study-wide background: As an antigen-independent comparator, third-party-reactive TCRbeta sequences came from pre-transplant mixed lymphocyte reactions. Three of eight recipients were HCV-positive; others had non-autoimmune, non-viral indications. Study findings and constraints: Donor-reactive sequences fell more than third party-reactive ones, suggesting partial deletion. Low donor cell numbers restricted donor-reactive repertoire measurement in a couple of subjects.

The data were produced by immunoSEQ multiplex PCR, yet TCRdb's version contains in-frame clones alone and is incomplete. The data show 68,000 or so clones, 90% to 95% seen once. Material: CD4+ T cells from blood, obtained nearly 26 months after liver transplant. This chain joins TRBV5-1 and TRBJ2-2, with 9 bases that match TRBD1. This TCR was sampled from a human patient who received a liver transplant. Part of the T cell pool may stem from the graft donor. CDR3 sequence: CASSLAQGAQSGELFF. The CDR3 region has the DNA TGCGCCAGCAGCTTGGCACAGGGGGCGCAGTCAGGGGAGCTGTTTTTT.